One sample yielded the 13 T cell receptor beta chains listed below, sequenced in a study of T cell repertoires in cytomegalovirus infection. MiXCR was run by TCRdb on the reads, yielding one entry per CDR3 protein. Of roughly 920,000 distinct CDR3 sequences detected, around 32% appear once; the ten largest clones hold 13%. These receptors are not linked to any known antigen. The starting material was cultured CD8+ T cells from PBMCs, obtained from culture after CMV antigen stimulation. The receptor set was obtained from a human donor in good health (CMV status not recorded). Some clones in this sample may be carry-over from other donors' samples.

The gene calls are TRBV6-1 and TRBJ1-4, with D perhaps TRBD1 (5 bases). This CDR3 contains 18 residues. CDR1 MNHNS and CDR2 SASEGT come from the germline V gene. Trimming removed 1 base from V and 3 bases from J, with 18 bases in between. CDR3 protein: CASSEEGIVTSANEKLFF. In nucleotides, the CDR3 is TGTGCCAGCAGTGAAGAGGGGATCGTTACATCGGCTAATGAAAAACTGTTTTTT.

This clonotype was counted many times. This chain links TRBV7-8 with TRBJ2-7; D may be TRBD1 (6 bases). The germline V gene has CDR1 SGHVS and CDR2 FQNEAQ. V lost 5 bases to trimming and J lost 6 bases, with 17 bases between them. The CDR3 runs 14 residues. As DNA, the CDR3 is TGTGCCAGCAGCCCACCCACCACAGGGTCCGAGCAGTACGTC. It yields the protein CASSPPTTGSEQYV.

This chain connects TRBV20-1 to TRBJ1-1; 7 bases fit TRBD1. Germline-derived CDR1 and CDR2 are DFQATT and SNEGSKA (reference sequence). This CDR3 spans 15 amino acids. V dropped 2 bases and J dropped 6; count of bases not matched to a gene: 12. CDR3: CSARMLKGGAAEAFF. As DNA, the CDR3 is TGCAGTGCTAGAATGCTGAAAGGGGGCGCAGCTGAAGCTTTCTTT.

The chain couples TRBV15 to TRBJ1-2, with unresolved D. The CDR3 length is 15 residues. Per germline, CDR1 LNHNV and CDR2 YYDKDF (reference sequence). Trimming took off 0 bases at V and 1 base at J, with 9 bases between the two ends. Written as DNA, the CDR3 is TGTGCCACCAGCAGAGACAGGTCGGGTAACTATGGCTACACCTTC. It specifies CATSRDRSGNYGYTF.

In this sample, this clonotype turned up a few times. This chain uses TRBV2 with TRBJ2-3, with 9 bases matching TRBD2. With V trimmed by 9 bases and J by 3 bases, 19 bases remained unmatched. Germline V CDR1 and CDR2: SNHLY, FYNNEI. CDR3 size: 18 residues. In DNA form, the CDR3 reads TGTGCCAGTCCCAGTGATCCCCTAGCGGGGATTCGGACAGATACGCAGTATTTT. Translated, it gives CASPSDPLAGIRTDTQYF.

This clonotype was recorded many times. The J gene is TRBJ1-5, the V gene TRBV7-9; no reliable D call. The CDR3 consists of 13 residues. V was pared by 2 bases and J by 6 bases, with 8 bases between. The germline CDR1 and CDR2 sequences are SEHNR and FQNEAQ (reference sequence). The CDR3 loop reads CASSLNGGQPQHF. In DNA form, the CDR3 reads TGTGCCAGCAGCTTAAACGGTGGTCAGCCCCAGCATTTT.

This chain joins TRBV7-9 and TRBJ1-1, with D hard to call. Per germline, CDR1 SEHNR and CDR2 FQNEAQ (reference sequence). V lost 1 base and J 0 bases, leaving 12 bases between the germline ends. The CDR3 runs to 16 residues. Here the CDR3 DNA reads TGTGCCAGCAGCTTAGGGCCGGGCGCCCTGAACACTGAAGCTTTCTTT. The encoded protein is CASSLGPGALNTEAFF.

J is TRBJ2-1 and V is TRBV6-2 or TRBV6-3, with 8 bases fitting TRBD2. CDR1 and CDR2 (germline): MNHEY, SVGEGT. V was pared by 6 bases and J by 4 bases, with 8 bases of the junction left unmatched. The CDR3 runs to 15 residues. The CDR3: CASSFPTGGYNEQFF. CDR3 sequence (DNA): TGTGCCAGCAGCTTCCCTACGGGGGGGTACAATGAGCAGTTCTTC.

This chain connects TRBV27 to TRBJ2-7, with D perhaps TRBD1 (6 bases). The CDR3 is 15 residues long. V was clipped by 4 bases and J by 1 base, with 14 bases between them. Germline V CDR1 and CDR2: MNHEY, SMNVEV (reference sequence). CDR3 in DNA: TGTGCCAGCAGTTCCGTAGACAGGTTTTCCTACGAGCAGTACTTC. Translation: CASSSVDRFSYEQYF.

There are many counts of this clonotype. The V and J genes are TRBV7-8 and TRBJ2-2; tentatively, D is TRBD2 (5 bases). The V gene's germline CDR1 is SGHVS and CDR2 FQNEAQ. The CDR3 spans 13 residues. Trimming left V 4 bases short and J 7 bases short, with 10 bases between. The CDR3 nucleotides read TGTGCCAGCAGCTCCCACGGACTCGGGGAGCTGTTTTTT. Its translation: CASSSHGLGELFF.

This clonotype was found a few times. The V call is TRBV27, the J call TRBJ1-1; a possible D gene is TRBD1 (5 bases). The germline gives CDR1 MNHEY, CDR2 SMNVEV (reference sequence). V lost 5 bases, J lost 11 bases, and 12 bases lay in between. The CDR3 is 11 residues long. The CDR3: CASSLGHDAFF. CDR3 in DNA: TGTGCCAGCAGTCTAGGACATGACGCTTTCTTT.

This clonotype was seen many times. The V gene is TRBV7-9, the J gene TRBJ2-3; unclear D gene. Germline CDR1 is SEHNR and CDR2 is FQNEAQ (reference sequence). V was clipped by 5 bases and J by 3 bases, with 6 bases between them. The CDR3 runs to 12 residues. The CDR3, as DNA: TGTGCCAGCAGCCTTCAGACAGATACGCAGTATTTT. Translating gives CASSLQTDTQYF.

The rearrangement links TRBV10-3 to TRBJ2-7; possible D gene TRBD1, 6 bases. This CDR3 spans 13 amino acids. Per germline, CDR1 ENHRY and CDR2 SYGVKD. V lost 6 bases and J lost 2, with 11 bases in between. CDR3 coding DNA: TGTGCCATCAGACGGGACACCACCTACGAGCAGTACGTC. It translates to CAIRRDTTYEQYV.